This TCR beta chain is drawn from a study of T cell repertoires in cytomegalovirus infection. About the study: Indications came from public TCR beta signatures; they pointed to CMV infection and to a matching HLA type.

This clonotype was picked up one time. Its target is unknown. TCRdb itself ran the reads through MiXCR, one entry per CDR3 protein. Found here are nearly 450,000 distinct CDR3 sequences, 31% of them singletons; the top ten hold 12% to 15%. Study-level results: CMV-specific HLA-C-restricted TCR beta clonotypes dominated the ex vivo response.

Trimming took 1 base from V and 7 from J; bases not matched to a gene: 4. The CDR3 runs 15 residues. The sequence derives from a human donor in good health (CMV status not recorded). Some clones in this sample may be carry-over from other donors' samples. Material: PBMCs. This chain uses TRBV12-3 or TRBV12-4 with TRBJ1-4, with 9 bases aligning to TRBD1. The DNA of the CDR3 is TGTGCCAGCAGTTTAGGAGGGACAGGGCGTGAAAAACTGTTTTTT. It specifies CASSLGGTGREKLFF.